Sequencing of this TCR beta chain was carried out in a study of CD8 T cells in Susac syndrome. Sequencing of TCR beta drew on CD8+ and CD4+ T cells from blood. The multiple sclerosis controls consisted of treatment-naive patients with relapsing-remitting disease, either stable or active. Through negative isolation, CD4+ and CD8+ T cells were obtained, while TEMRA cells were enriched using FACS. Germline CDR1 and CDR2: KGHSH and LQKENI. The CDR3 contains 17 residues. V lost 6 bases and J lost 3, with 21 bases in between. It was with random hexamers that about 0.45 to 1 ug RNA was reverse transcribed. Amplification of TCR beta CDR3 used immunoSEQ multiplex PCR across 54 Vbeta and 13 Jbeta. From the immunoSEQ multiplex PCR reads, TCRdb called clonotypes with MiXCR, one entry per CDR3 protein. Among 65,000 to 90,000 distinct CDR3 sequences listed, about 95% were seen once.

The material sequenced was CD8+ T cells from PBMCs. This TCR was recovered from a human donor with multiple sclerosis. The chain links TRBV18 to TRBJ1-3; a weak D match, TRBD1 (5 bases). The CDR3 coding sequence is TGTGCCAGCTCCGATATTCCGGGGGTCGTGAGTGGAAACACCATATATTTT. Encoded protein: CASSDIPGVVSGNTIYF. Full variable domain (outside the CDR3, taken from reference TRBV18 and TRBJ1-3): NAGVMQNPRHLVRRRGQEARLRCSPMKGHSHVYWYRQLPEEGLKFMVYLQKENIIDESGMPKERFSAEFPKEGPSILRIQQVVRGDSAAYFCASSDIPGVVSGNTIYFGEGSWLTVV.